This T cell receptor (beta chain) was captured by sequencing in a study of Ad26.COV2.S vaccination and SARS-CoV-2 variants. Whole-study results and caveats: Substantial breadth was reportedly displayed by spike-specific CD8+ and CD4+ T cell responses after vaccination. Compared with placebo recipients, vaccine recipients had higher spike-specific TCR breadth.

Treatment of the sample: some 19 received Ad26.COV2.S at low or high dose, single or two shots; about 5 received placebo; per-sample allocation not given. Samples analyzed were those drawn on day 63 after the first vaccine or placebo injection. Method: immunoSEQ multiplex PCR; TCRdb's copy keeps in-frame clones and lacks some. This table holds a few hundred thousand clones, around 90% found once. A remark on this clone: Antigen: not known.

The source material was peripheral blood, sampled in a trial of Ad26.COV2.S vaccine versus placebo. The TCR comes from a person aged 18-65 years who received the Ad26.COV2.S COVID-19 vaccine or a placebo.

The CDR3 loop is CASSLDSTASTDTQYF. The CDR3 DNA reads TGCGCCAGCAGCTTGGACTCTACGGCTAGCACAGATACGCAGTATTTT. This chain uses TRBV5-1 with TRBJ2-3; D remains unclear. Trimming removed 0 bases at V and 0 bases at J, with 11 bases between. CDR1 is SGHRS, CDR2 YFSETQ, per germline. The CDR3 contains 16 residues.